These 24 T cell receptor beta chains were all obtained from the same sample, sequenced in a study of T cell responses to AZD1222 COVID-19 vaccine. Generated by immunoSEQ multiplex PCR, the TCRdb table keeps only in-frame clones and is missing some. The data hold roughly 81,000 clones, with approximately 89% observed a single time. The input for sequencing was peripheral blood, taken on day 0 of AZD1222 vaccination. The receptors here all came from an adult in good health.

V is TRBV5-1 and J is TRBJ2-5; 7 bases fit TRBD1. V dropped 0 bases and J dropped 5; count of bases not matched to a gene: 7. The CDR3 length is 15 residues. The V gene's germline CDR1 is SGHRS and CDR2 YFSETQ. The CDR3 is CASSLAAGGRETQYF. CDR3 sequence (DNA): TGCGCCAGCAGCTTGGCGGCAGGGGGACGGGAGACCCAGTACTTC.

This chain links TRBV5-4 with TRBJ2-1; 8 nucleotides agree with TRBD2. The germline V gene has CDR1 SGHNT and CDR2 YYREEE (reference sequence). The CDR3 runs to 15 residues. V was clipped by 4 bases and J by 5 bases; unmatched bases: 8. The CDR3 coding sequence is TGTGCCAGCAGCCTGATAGGTAGCGGGAACAATGAGCAGTTCTTC. This codes for CASSLIGSGNNEQFF.

The chain carries TRBV5-1 and TRBJ1-3, with 7 bases lining up with TRBD1. This CDR3 is built from 17 residues. Germline assignment: CDR1 SGHRS and CDR2 YFSETQ. Losses at the gene ends were 4 bases for V and 4 bases for J; bases not matched to a gene: 14. The CDR3 region has the DNA TGCGCCAGCAGCCGGCAGGGGGATTTTTTATCGGGAAACACCATATATTTT. The encoded protein is CASSRQGDFLSGNTIYF.

The gene calls are TRBV20-1 and TRBJ1-2; D is perhaps TRBD1 (5 bases). V was clipped by 5 bases and J by 7 bases, with 11 bases between them. Germline V lookup: CDR1 DFQATT, CDR2 SNEGSKA (reference sequence). The CDR3 spans 11 residues. The DNA for the CDR3 is TGCAGTGCTGGGGCGCCGGGTGGCTACACCTTC. Amino acid sequence: CSAGAPGGYTF.

V usage is TRBV5-1 and J usage is TRBJ2-3; D is possibly TRBD2 (6 bases). In germline, CDR1 is SGHRS, CDR2 YFSETQ. V gave up 6 bases and J gave up 0 bases, with 20 bases separating them. CDR3 size: 17 residues. The CDR3 bases are TGCGCCAGCAAGCCCTTGAGTGGGAGGACTAGCACAGATACGCAGTATTTT. It encodes CASKPLSGRTSTDTQYF.

The chain couples TRBV5-6 to TRBJ2-1; the match to TRBD1 covers 10 bases. Germline V gene data show CDR1 as SGHDT and CDR2 as YYEEEE. This CDR3 is 14 amino acids long. V lost 4 bases to trimming and J lost 7 bases; unmatched junction nucleotides: 5. Here the CDR3 DNA reads TGTGCCAGCAGCCCGGGACAGGGGATGAATGAGCAGTTCTTC. It specifies CASSPGQGMNEQFF.

This chain uses TRBV3-1 (or the pseudogene TRBV3-2) with TRBJ1-1; no clear D. There are 14 residues in the CDR3. Trimming shortened V by 2 bases and J by 0 bases, and 7 bases separated the two germline ends. Germline V CDR1 and CDR2: LGHDT, YNNKEL (reference sequence). The DNA of the CDR3 is TGTGCCAGCAGCCAAAGAGGCCTGAACACTGAAGCTTTCTTT. Amino acids: CASSQRGLNTEAFF.

The chain joins TRBV16 to TRBJ2-4; 7 bases are shared with TRBD2. V was clipped by 3 bases and J by 0 bases; unmatched bases: 5. Germline loops: CDR1 KGHSY, CDR2 FQNENV. This CDR3 has 16 amino acids. CDR3 sequence: CASSQGRELAKNIQYF. In nucleotides, the CDR3 is TGTGCCAGCAGCCAGGGGCGGGAGCTAGCCAAAAACATTCAGTACTTC.

This rearrangement joins TRBV29-1 to TRBJ1-1; weak D call: TRBD1 (6 bases). CDR1 and CDR2 from the germline V gene are SQVTM and ANQGSEA. Between the trimmed V and J ends, which lost 4 bases and 10 bases, there was a span of 13 bases. The CDR3 has 11 amino acids. CDR3 sequence (DNA): TGCAGCGTTGCCAGGGGCGCGGGAGCTTTCTTT. This gives the protein CSVARGAGAFF.

The chain combines TRBV2 with TRBJ1-2; maybe TRBD1 (6 bases). Trimming took 4 bases from V and 4 from J, leaving 13 bases between them. Germline-derived CDR1 and CDR2 are SNHLY and FYNNEI. The CDR3 covers 14 residues. For the CDR3, the DNA is TGTGCCAGCAGTGCCCAGACAGGATTCTATGGCTACACCTTC. Protein sequence: CASSAQTGFYGYTF.

The gene calls are TRBV5-4 and TRBJ1-6; D uncertain. This CDR3 is 17 amino acids long. CDR1 SGHNT and CDR2 YYREEE come from the germline V gene (reference sequence). Trimming took 1 base from V and 5 from J, leaving 16 bases between them. The CDR3 reads CASSLFNGVGDNSPLHF. The CDR3 coding sequence is TGTGCCAGCAGCTTGTTTAACGGGGTTGGTGATAATTCACCCCTCCACTTT.

The chain couples TRBV19 to TRBJ1-5; 7 bases map to TRBD1. This CDR3 is 15 amino acids long. The trim removed 3 bases at V and 0 bases at J, leaving 2 bases unmatched. CDR1 and CDR2 (germline): LNHDA, SQIVND (reference sequence). CDR3 region: CASSITGASNQPQHF. The CDR3 DNA follows: TGTGCCAGTAGTATCACAGGGGCTAGCAATCAGCCCCAGCATTTT.

The V gene is TRBV4-1, the J gene TRBJ2-5; 10 nucleotides align to TRBD2. The CDR3 runs 16 residues. CDR1 and CDR2 (germline): MGHRA, YSYEKL. With 6 bases clipped from V and 5 bases from J, the junction kept 12 bases outside the gene matches. The CDR3 region is CASRQRGLAMGETQYF. The CDR3 coding sequence is TGCGCCAGCAGACAGAGGGGACTAGCGATGGGGGAGACCCAGTACTTC.

The V call is TRBV27, the J call TRBJ1-5; D gene ambiguous. Germline CDR1 is MNHEY and CDR2 is SMNVEV (reference sequence). This CDR3 spans 14 amino acids. V was cut by 5 bases and J by 0 bases, with 8 bases left in between. The CDR3 DNA reads TGTGCCAGCAGTGCCGCTTATAGCAATCAGCCCCAGCATTTT. Translated: CASSAAYSNQPQHF.

This chain connects TRBV6-4 to TRBJ2-2; unclear D gene. With 5 bases removed from V and 2 bases from J, the gap between germline ends came to 6 bases. Germline CDR1 is MRHNA and CDR2 is SNTAGT. The CDR3 sequence is 13 residues long. CDR3 coding DNA: TGTGCCAGCAGTACTACTAACACCGGGGAGCTGTTTTTT. This sequence encodes CASSTTNTGELFF.

The genes are TRBV19 and TRBJ1-1; D possibly corresponds to TRBD1 (5 bases). The germline CDR1 and CDR2 sequences are LNHDA and SQIVND (reference sequence). The V gene lost 2 bases and the J gene lost 4 bases, with 14 bases spanning the gap. The CDR3 loop spans 15 amino acids. The DNA of the CDR3 is TGTGCCAGTAGTATATGGGGGGGTAGGGGCACTGAAGCTTTCTTT. This gives the protein CASSIWGGRGTEAFF. Supplemented by reference TRBV19 and TRBJ1-1, the full variable domain reads DGGITQSPKYLFRKEGQNVTLSCEQNLNHDAMYWYRQDPGQGLRLIYYSQIVNDFQKGDIAEGYSVSREKKESFPLTVTSAQKNPTAFYLCASSIWGGRGTEAFFGQGTRLTVV.

This chain links TRBV5-1 with TRBJ1-2, with 9 bases matching TRBD1. The CDR3 contains 12 residues. Germline trimming cut 3 bases from V and 8 bases from J; bases unmatched to any gene: 2. Germline V gene sequence: CDR1 SGHRS, CDR2 YFSETQ. CDR3 region: CASSWDRVGYTF. The CDR3, as DNA: TGCGCCAGCAGCTGGGACAGGGTCGGCTACACCTTC. Variable domain in full (rest from reference TRBV5-1 and TRBJ1-2): KAGVTQTPRYLIKTRGQQVTLSCSPISGHRSVSWYQQTPGQGLQFLFEYFSETQRNKGNFPGRFSGRQFSNSRSEMNVSTLELGDSALYLCASSWDRVGYTFGSGTRLTVV.

The rearrangement links TRBV7-6 to TRBJ2-6, with TRBD2 matching 8 bases. Trimming removed 5 bases from V and 0 bases from J; junction bases left unmatched: 6. CDR3 length equals 17 residues. CDR1 is SGHVS and CDR2 is FNYEAQ in the germline V gene. In DNA form, the CDR3 reads TGTGCCAGCAGCCTACTAGCGGCCACCTCTGGGGCCAACGTCCTGACTTTC. Amino acids: CASSLLAATSGANVLTF. Using reference TRBV7-6 and TRBJ2-6 for the parts outside the CDR3, the full variable domain is GAGVSQSPRYKVTKRGQDVALRCDPISGHVSLYWYRQALGQGPEFLTYFNYEAQQDKSGLPNDRFSAERPEGSISTLTIQRTEQRDSAMYRCASSLLAATSGANVLTFGAGSRLTVL.

The chain links TRBV5-4 to TRBJ1-6, with 7 nucleotides matching TRBD1. The J segment lost 10 bases and the V segment lost 6 bases, leaving 16 bases of the junction unmatched. Germline values: CDR1 SGHNT, CDR2 YYREEE (reference sequence). The CDR3 length is 16 residues. The CDR3 spells CASTDMRQGLQSPLHF. As DNA, the CDR3 is TGTGCCAGCACCGACATGCGACAGGGACTTCAGTCACCCCTCCACTTT.

A single count supports this clone. J is TRBJ1-2 and V is TRBV6-5, with 7 bases that match TRBD1. J lost 6 bases, V lost 6 bases, and 10 bases had no gene match. This CDR3 comprises 14 residues. Germline lookup yields CDR1 MNHEY and CDR2 SVGAGI. CDR3 residues: CASSPRTGIHGYTF. In nucleotides, the CDR3 is TGTGCCAGCAGCCCCCGGACAGGCATTCATGGCTACACCTTC.

This clone has just one count. J is TRBJ1-2 and V is TRBV6-5; 9 bases align to TRBD1. CDR1 is MNHEY, CDR2 SVGAGI, per germline. The CDR3 loop spans 15 amino acids. With 5 bases clipped from V and 1 base from J, the junction kept 5 bases outside the gene matches. The CDR3 nucleotides are TGTGCCAGCAGTCACCGGGACAGGGATAACTATGGCTACACCTTC. Its protein is CASSHRDRDNYGYTF.

CDR3 coding DNA: TGTGCCAGCAGTGACCCCTCTGAGAGGGGATATACGCAGTATTTT. It specifies CASSDPSERGYTQYF. V is TRBV25-1 and J is TRBJ2-3; D is tentatively TRBD1 or TRBD2 (5 bases each). This CDR3 comprises 15 residues. Trimming shortened V by 3 bases and J by 7 bases, and 17 bases separated the two germline ends. From germline, CDR1 is MGHDK and CDR2 SYGVNS.

The J gene is TRBJ2-3, the V gene TRBV7-8; no reliable D call. Between the trimmed V and J ends, which lost 2 bases and 4 bases, there was a span of 10 bases. CDR1 is SGHVS and CDR2 is FQNEAQ in the germline V gene. This CDR3 spans 14 amino acids. CDR3 region: CASSLKRTADTQYF. CDR3 bases: TGTGCCAGCAGCTTAAAACGAACCGCAGATACGCAGTATTTT.

The chain couples TRBV5-4 to TRBJ2-3; 9 nucleotides agree with TRBD2. V was pared by 3 bases and J by 1 base, with 6 bases of the junction left unmatched. This CDR3 has 16 residues. The V gene's germline CDR1 is SGHNT and CDR2 YYREEE (reference sequence). The DNA of the CDR3 is TGTGCCAGCAGCTCTTGGGGCGGGAGGGGCACAGATACGCAGTATTTT. Translation: CASSSWGGRGTDTQYF.